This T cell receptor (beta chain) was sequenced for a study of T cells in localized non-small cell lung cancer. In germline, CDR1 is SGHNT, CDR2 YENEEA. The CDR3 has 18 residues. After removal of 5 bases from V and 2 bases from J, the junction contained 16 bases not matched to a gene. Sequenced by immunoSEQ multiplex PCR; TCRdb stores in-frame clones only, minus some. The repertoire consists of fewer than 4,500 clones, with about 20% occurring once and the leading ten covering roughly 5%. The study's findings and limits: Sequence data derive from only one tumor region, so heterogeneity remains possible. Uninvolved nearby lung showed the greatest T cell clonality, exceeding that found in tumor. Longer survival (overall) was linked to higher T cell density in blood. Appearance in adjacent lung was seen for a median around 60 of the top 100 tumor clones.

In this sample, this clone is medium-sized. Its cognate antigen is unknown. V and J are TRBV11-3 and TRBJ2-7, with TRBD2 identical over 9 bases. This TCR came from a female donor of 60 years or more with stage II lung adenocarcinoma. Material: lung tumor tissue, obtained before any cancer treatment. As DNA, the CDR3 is TGTGCCAGCAGCCCTCTTCCGACTAGCGGAAGTAAAGCCTACGAGCAGTACTTC. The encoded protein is CASSPLPTSGSKAYEQYF.